This entry is about one TCR beta chain. Some clones are missing from TCRdb's copy, which holds only in-frame ones; the method was immunoSEQ multiplex PCR. Among hundreds of thousands of clones listed, about nine tenths were seen once. CDR1 and CDR2 (germline): GTSNPN, SVGIG (reference sequence). The CDR3 has 15 amino acids. V lost 1 base and J 0 bases, leaving 9 bases between the germline ends. This entry comes from a study of blood T cell repertoires in COVID-19. Study details: There were acute and convalescent COVID-19 samples, and they came from the United States, Italy and Spain.

Sample: peripheral blood. The chain is built from TRBV30 and TRBJ1-4; the D is unclear. The clonotype originates from a woman aged 25 to 39 with COVID-19, enrolled during active disease. Here the CDR3 DNA reads TGTGCCTGGAGTGGGGTCGGGGCAACTAATGAAAAACTGTTTTTT. Its protein product is CAWSGVGATNEKLFF.